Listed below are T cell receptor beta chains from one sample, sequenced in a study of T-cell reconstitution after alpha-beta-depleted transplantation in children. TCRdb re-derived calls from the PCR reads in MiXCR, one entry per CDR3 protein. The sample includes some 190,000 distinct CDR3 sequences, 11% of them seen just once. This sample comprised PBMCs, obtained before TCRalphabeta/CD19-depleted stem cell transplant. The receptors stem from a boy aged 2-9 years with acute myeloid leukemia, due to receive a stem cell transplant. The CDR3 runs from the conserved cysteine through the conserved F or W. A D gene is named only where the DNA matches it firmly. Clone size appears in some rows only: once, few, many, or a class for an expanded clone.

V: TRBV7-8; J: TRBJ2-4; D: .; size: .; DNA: TGTGCCAGCAGCTTTACCAGTGGGAACATTCAGTACTTC; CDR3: CASSFTSGNIQYF
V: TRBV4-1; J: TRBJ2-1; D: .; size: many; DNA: TGCGCCAGCAGCCCCACCCAGAATGAGCAGTTCTTC; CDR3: CASSPTQNEQFF
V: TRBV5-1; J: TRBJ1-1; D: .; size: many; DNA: TGCGCCAGCAGCTGGGGCGGACGTGGCACTGAAGCTTTCTTT; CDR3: CASSWGGRGTEAFF
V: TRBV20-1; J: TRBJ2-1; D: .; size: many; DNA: TGCAGTGCTACCGTACTGACAGGGGGCGCATGGGCGACTAGCGGGGACACCTACAATGAGCAGTTCTTC; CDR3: CSATVLTGGAWATSGDTYNEQFF
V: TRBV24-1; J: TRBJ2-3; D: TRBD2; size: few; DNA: TGTGCCACTTCGAGGACTAGCGGGTTAGCAATAGATACGCAGTATTTT; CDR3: CATSRTSGLAIDTQYF
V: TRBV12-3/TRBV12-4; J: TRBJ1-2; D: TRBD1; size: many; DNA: TGTGCCAGCAGTCTAACAACAGGGGGCGCGGAAGGCTACACCTTC; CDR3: CASSLTTGGAEGYTF
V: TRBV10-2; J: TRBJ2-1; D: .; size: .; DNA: TGCGCCAGCAGTGCACAGCGCGATTACAATGAGCAGTTCTTC; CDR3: CASSAQRDYNEQFF
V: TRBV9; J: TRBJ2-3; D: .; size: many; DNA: TGTGCCAGCAGCCCCCGGACCCTAGGGTCAGATACGCAGTATTTT; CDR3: CASSPRTLGSDTQYF
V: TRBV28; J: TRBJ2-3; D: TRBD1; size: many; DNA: TGTGCCAGCAGTTTACGAGGACAGGGGGTCTCTACGCAGTATTTT; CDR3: CASSLRGQGVSTQYF
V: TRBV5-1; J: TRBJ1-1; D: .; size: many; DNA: TGCGCCAGCAGCTCAGAGCTAACAGGGATTGGCACTGAAGCTTTCTTT; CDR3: CASSSELTGIGTEAFF
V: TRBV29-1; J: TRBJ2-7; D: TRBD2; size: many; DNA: TGCAGCGCTGTAGCGGGCCCCCCTTACGAGCAGTACTTC; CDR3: CSAVAGPPYEQYF
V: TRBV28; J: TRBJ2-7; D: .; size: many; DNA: TGTGCCAGCAGTTTTAAGGACCCCGAGCAGTACTTC; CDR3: CASSFKDPEQYF
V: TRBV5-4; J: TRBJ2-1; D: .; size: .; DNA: TGTGCCAGCAGCTTGGACGGGGCGCCCTTTTACAATGAGCAGTTCTTC; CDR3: CASSLDGAPFYNEQFF
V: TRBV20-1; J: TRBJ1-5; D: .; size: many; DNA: TGCAGTGCTAGAGTAGAGGGCGGACAGCCCCAGCATTTT; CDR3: CSARVEGGQPQHF
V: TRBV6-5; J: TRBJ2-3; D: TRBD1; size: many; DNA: TGTGCCAGCAGTTACCGTAACAGGGGACAGGATACGCAGTATTTT; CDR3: CASSYRNRGQDTQYF
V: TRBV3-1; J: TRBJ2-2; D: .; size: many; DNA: TGTGCCAGCAGCCTCGGGCGCGGAAGGGAGCTGTTTTTT; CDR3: CASSLGRGRELFF
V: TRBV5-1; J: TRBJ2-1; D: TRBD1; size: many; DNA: TGCGCCAGCAGCACTGACAGGGCACGGTTCTTC; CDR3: CASSTDRARFF
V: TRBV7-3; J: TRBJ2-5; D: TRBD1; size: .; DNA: TGTGCCAGCAGCTCACGGACAGGGGGGCCCTACCAAATTCAAGAGACCCAGTACTTC; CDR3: CASSSRTGGPYQIQETQYF
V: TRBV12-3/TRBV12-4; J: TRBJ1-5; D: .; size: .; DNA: TGTGCCAGCAGTCCGAAATACCGGGCGCCCAATGCCCAGCATTTT; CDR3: CASSPKYRAPNAQHF
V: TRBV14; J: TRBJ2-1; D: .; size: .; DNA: TGTGCCAGCAGCCGAGTGCGCATCAATGAGCAGTTCTTC; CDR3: CASSRVRINEQFF
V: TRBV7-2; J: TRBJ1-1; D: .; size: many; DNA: TGTGCCAGCAGCCCGCTCGGGGGGCGCTCGAACACTGAAGCTTTCTTT; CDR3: CASSPLGGRSNTEAFF
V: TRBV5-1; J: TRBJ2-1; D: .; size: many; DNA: TGCGCCAGCAGCATGCAGGGATATGAGCAGTTCTTC; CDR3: CASSMQGYEQFF
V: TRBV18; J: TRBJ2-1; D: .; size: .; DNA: TGTGCCAGCTCACCCACACCCCTCGGGACCCACAATGAGCAGTTCTTC; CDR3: CASSPTPLGTHNEQFF
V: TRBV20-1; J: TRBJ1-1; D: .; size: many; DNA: TGCAGTGCTAGACCTTCCGGGAACACTGAAGCTTTCTTT; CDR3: CSARPSGNTEAFF
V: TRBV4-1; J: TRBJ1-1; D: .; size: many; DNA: TGCGCCAGCAGCCACGCAAGGAACACTGAAGCTTTCTTT; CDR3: CASSHARNTEAFF
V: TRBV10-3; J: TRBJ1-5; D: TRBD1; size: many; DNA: TGTGCCATCAGTGAGTTACAGGGGAATCAGCCCCAGCATTTT; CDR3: CAISELQGNQPQHF
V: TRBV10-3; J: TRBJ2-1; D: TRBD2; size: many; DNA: TGTGCCATCAGTGTACTAGCGGGGACCCTTTCCTACAATGAGCAGTTCTTC; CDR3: CAISVLAGTLSYNEQFF
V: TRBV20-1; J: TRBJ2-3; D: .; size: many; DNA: TGCAGTGCTACCCGACCTGAGGCGGGGTTGGTAGATACGCAGTATTTT; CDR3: CSATRPEAGLVDTQYF
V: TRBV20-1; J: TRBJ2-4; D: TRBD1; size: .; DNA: TGCAGTGCTAGCCTCCGGGACAGGTGGTACTTC; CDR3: CSASLRDRWYF
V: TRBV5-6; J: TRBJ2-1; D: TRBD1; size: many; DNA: TGTGCCAGCAGGGAAACCGGGACAGGGTACAATGAGCAGTTCTTC; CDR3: CASRETGTGYNEQFF
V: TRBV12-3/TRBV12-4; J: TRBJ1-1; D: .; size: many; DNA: TGTGCCAGCAGTCCCTCCAGGGGCGAAGCTTTCTTT; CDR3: CASSPSRGEAFF
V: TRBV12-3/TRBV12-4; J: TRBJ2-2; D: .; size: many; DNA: TGTGCCAGCAGTTTAAGGGGGAGCGGCGCGAACACCGGGGAGCTGTTTTTT; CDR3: CASSLRGSGANTGELFF
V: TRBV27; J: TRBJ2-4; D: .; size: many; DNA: TGTGCCAGCAGGAGGACAGTCCTAGCCAAAAACATTCAGTACTTC; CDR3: CASRRTVLAKNIQYF
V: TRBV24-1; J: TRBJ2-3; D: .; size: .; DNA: TGTGCCACCAGTGATTCTACGGGGGGCACAGATACGCAGTATTTT; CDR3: CATSDSTGGTDTQYF
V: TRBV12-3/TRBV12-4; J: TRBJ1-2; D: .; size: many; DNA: TGTGCCAGCAGTCTGATCCCACCAAGTAACTATGGCTACACCTTC; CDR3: CASSLIPPSNYGYTF
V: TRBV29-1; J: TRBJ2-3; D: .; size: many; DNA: TGCAGCGTTGGGGGCGGACCCACAGATACGCAGTATTTT; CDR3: CSVGGGPTDTQYF
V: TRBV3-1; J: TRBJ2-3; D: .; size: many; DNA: TGTGCCAGCAGCCCGACCCCGGGGGGCCGTGGCACAGATACGCAGTATTTT; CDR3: CASSPTPGGRGTDTQYF
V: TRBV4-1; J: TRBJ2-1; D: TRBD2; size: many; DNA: TGCGCCAGCAGCCGAGCGGGACGTAGCTCCTACAATGAGCAGTTCTTC; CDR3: CASSRAGRSSYNEQFF
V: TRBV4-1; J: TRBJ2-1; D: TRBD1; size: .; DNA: TGCGCCAGCAGCCAGGGGTTGCAGGGGGCGTTCAATGAGCAGTTCTTC; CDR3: CASSQGLQGAFNEQFF
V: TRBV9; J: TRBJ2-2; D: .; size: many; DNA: TGTGCCAGCAGCCTTACCGGGTTCCTCGCGAACACCGGGGAGCTGTTTTTT; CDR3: CASSLTGFLANTGELFF
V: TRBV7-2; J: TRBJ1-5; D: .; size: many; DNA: TGTGCCAGCGTGCAGGGCAGCAATCAGCCCCAGCATTTT; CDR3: CASVQGSNQPQHF
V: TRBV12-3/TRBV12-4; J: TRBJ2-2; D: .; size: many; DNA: TGTGCCAGCAGTTTCCGGGACATCAACACCGGGGAGCTGTTTTTT; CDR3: CASSFRDINTGELFF
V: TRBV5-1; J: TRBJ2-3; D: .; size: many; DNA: TGCGCCAGCAGCTTGGAGGGGAGCACAGATACGCAGTATTTT; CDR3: CASSLEGSTDTQYF
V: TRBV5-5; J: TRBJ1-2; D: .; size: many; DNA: TGTGCCAGCAGCTTGTACCCGGGCGGCTACACCTTC; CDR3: CASSLYPGGYTF
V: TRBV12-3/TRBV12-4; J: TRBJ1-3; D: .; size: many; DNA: TGTGCCAGCAACAGGGACGGACAGAGCTCTGAAAACACCATATATTTT; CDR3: CASNRDGQSSENTIYF
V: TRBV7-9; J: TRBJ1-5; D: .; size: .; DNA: TGTGCCAGCAGCTTATCGGGACAAAATCAGCCCCAGCATTTT; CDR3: CASSLSGQNQPQHF
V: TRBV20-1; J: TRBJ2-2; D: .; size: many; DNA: TGCAGTGCTAGAGTGACCAGGGGCACCGGGGAGCTGTTTTTT; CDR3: CSARVTRGTGELFF
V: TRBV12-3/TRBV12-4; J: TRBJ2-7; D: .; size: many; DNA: TGTGCCAGCAGTTCCTACAGGGGAGGCTCCTACGAGCAGTACTTC; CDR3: CASSSYRGGSYEQYF
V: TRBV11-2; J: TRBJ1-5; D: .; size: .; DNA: TGTGCCAGCAGCTTTATGAGTCCGATTCACCCCCAGCATTTT; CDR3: CASSFMSPIHPQHF
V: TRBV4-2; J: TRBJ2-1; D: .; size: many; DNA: TGTGCCAGCAGCCAAGAGGAGGGACAGTACAATGAGCAGTTCTTC; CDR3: CASSQEEGQYNEQFF
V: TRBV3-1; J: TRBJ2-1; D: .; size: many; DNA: TGTGCCAGCAGCTACCCGGCACAGGACAATGAGCAGTTCTTC; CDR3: CASSYPAQDNEQFF
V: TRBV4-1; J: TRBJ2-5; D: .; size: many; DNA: TGCGCCAGCAGCCAAGAGTCAAGGCTCCAAGAGACCCAGTACTTC; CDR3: CASSQESRLQETQYF
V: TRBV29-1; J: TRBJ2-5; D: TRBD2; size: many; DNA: TGCAGCGTTGAAAAGCGGGGCCCCGGGGAGACCCAGTACTTC; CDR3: CSVEKRGPGETQYF
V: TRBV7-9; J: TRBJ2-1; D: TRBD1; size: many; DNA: TGTGCCAGCAGCGGGACAGGGTTCAACTACAATGAGCAGTTCTTC; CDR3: CASSGTGFNYNEQFF
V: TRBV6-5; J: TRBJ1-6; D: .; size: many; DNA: TGTGCCAGCAGTTACTCGAGCCCGGATTCCTATAATTCACCCCTCCACTTT; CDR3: CASSYSSPDSYNSPLHF
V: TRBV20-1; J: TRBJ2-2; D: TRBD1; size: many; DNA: TGCAGTGCCCCGGGACAGGCGGGCGGGGAGCTGTTTTTT; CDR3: CSAPGQAGGELFF
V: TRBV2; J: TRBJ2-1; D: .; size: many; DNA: TGTGCCAGCAGTGAAGCCCTGACAGGGAGGAATGAGCAGTTCTTC; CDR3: CASSEALTGRNEQFF
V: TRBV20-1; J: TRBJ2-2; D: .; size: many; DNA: TGCAGTGCTAGGACAAGGGTCGGCGGGGAGCTGTTTTTT; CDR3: CSARTRVGGELFF
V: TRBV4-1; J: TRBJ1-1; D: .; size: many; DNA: TGCGCCAGCAGCCAAGACGGCAGGTTGAACACTGAAGCTTTCTTT; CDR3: CASSQDGRLNTEAFF